Described below is a single T cell receptor (beta chain) sequence and its context. Its target is not known. The germline CDR1 and CDR2 sequences are SEHNR and FQNEAQ (reference sequence). The CDR3 loop spans 13 amino acids. Trimming left V 2 bases short and J 6 bases short, with 7 bases between. This specimen belongs to a study of identifying expanded T cells in peripheral blood. Study-level points and caveats: Over around two and four weeks, about 15 and 19 clones changed, versus 1.2 between replicates. Two-week clone count variance significantly increased as total template count grew.

The data were produced by immunoSEQ multiplex PCR, yet TCRdb's version contains in-frame clones alone and is incomplete. Counted here are more than 55,000 clones, 87% occurring once; the ten biggest clones make up roughly 5%. This TCR came from a person aged 18 to 75 in good health. The chain has TRBV7-9 and TRBJ2-2; D not resolved. Sequences were obtained from blood. This chain's CDR3 is CASSLKGSGELFF. The CDR3 region has the DNA TGTGCCAGCAGCTTAAAAGGTTCCGGGGAGCTGTTTTTT.